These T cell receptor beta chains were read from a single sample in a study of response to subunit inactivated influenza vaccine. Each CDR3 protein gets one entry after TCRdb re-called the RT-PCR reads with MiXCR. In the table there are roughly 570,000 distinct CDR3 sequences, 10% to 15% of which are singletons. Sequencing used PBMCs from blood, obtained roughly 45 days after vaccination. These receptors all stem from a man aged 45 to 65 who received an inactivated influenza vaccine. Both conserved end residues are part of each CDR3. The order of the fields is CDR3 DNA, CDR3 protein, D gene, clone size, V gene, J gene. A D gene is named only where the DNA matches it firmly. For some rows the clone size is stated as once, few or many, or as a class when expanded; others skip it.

TGTGCCAGCAGCTTGGACACCGTCGGCGGGGAGCTGTTTTTT	CASSLDTVGGELFF	-	few	TRBV12-3/TRBV12-4	TRBJ2-2
TGTGCCATCAGCGACGGACTAGCGGCCCGAAGGACCGGGGAGCTGTTTTTT	CAISDGLAARRTGELFF	TRBD2	few	TRBV10-3	TRBJ2-2
TGTGCCAGCAGCTTAGCGAGAGAGGTCCGACAACACAATGAGCAGTTCTTC	CASSLAREVRQHNEQFF	-	-	TRBV7-2	TRBJ2-1
TGTGCCACCAGGGAGACAGGGGGTATCACTGAAGCTTTCTTT	CATRETGGITEAFF	TRBD1	-	TRBV24-1	TRBJ1-1
TGTGCCAGCAGCCAAGATAATCCTTCCGTGCAGTTCTTC	CASSQDNPSVQFF	-	few	TRBV3-1	TRBJ2-1
TGCGCCAGCAGCACGGCCCGCACAGATACGCAGTATTTT	CASSTARTDTQYF	-	few	TRBV5-1	TRBJ2-3
TGTGCCAGCAGTTGGGACAGGAGCCTTTACGAGCAGTACTTC	CASSWDRSLYEQYF	TRBD1	few	TRBV7-2	TRBJ2-7
TGCAGTGCTAGACCGGGGGCGAACACTGAAGCTTTCTTT	CSARPGANTEAFF	-	few	TRBV20-1	TRBJ1-1
TGCGCCAGCAGCTTGTTAACAGGGGACCGCTCCTACGAGCAGTACTTC	CASSLLTGDRSYEQYF	TRBD1	-	TRBV5-1	TRBJ2-7
TGTGCCAGCAGACGACCCTCTAGCGGGGGGACCGCTACGTTCTTC	CASRRPSSGGTATFF	TRBD2	-	TRBV7-9	TRBJ2-1
TGTGCCAGCAGTTTAGCGTCGATCTACAATGAGCAGTTCTTC	CASSLASIYNEQFF	-	few	TRBV7-9	TRBJ2-1
TGTGCCAGCAGTTTGACTTTAGGGGTCTACTCCGCCTACGAGCAGTACTTC	CASSLTLGVYSAYEQYF	-	many	TRBV12-3/TRBV12-4	TRBJ2-7
TGTGCCAGCAGCCCTAGTCTGGCGGCGGGGGGCCGGAAGTTCTTC	CASSPSLAAGGRKFF	TRBD2	few	TRBV7-9	TRBJ2-1
TGCGCCAGCAGCCGCACCGGGGGCACCCAAGAGACCCAGTACTTC	CASSRTGGTQETQYF	-	few	TRBV4-1	TRBJ2-5
TGCAGTGCTAGATTCCCACTAGCGGGAGAGGTCGGGGAGCTGTTTTTT	CSARFPLAGEVGELFF	TRBD2	-	TRBV20-1	TRBJ2-2
TGTGCCAGCAGCACGGGACAGAACTATGGCTACACCTTC	CASSTGQNYGYTF	TRBD1	many	TRBV12-3/TRBV12-4	TRBJ1-2
TGTGCCAGCAGCCCCACCCTCGGACTAGCGGGTAACACAGATACGCAGTATTTT	CASSPTLGLAGNTDTQYF	TRBD2	-	TRBV6-2/TRBV6-3	TRBJ2-3
TGTGCCAGCAAACCGGGGGGGCCAACAGATACGCAGTATTTT	CASKPGGPTDTQYF	TRBD2	-	TRBV6-4	TRBJ2-3
TGTGCCAGCAGTTACTCTAGTCCCGGACACCTAGCCTCCTACGAGCAGTACTTC	CASSYSSPGHLASYEQYF	-	many	TRBV6-5	TRBJ2-7
TGCAGTGCTTTACTACGGGACAGGGGTTACGAGCAGTACTTC	CSALLRDRGYEQYF	TRBD1	few	TRBV20-1	TRBJ2-7
TGTGCCAGCAGCCCCCCTCCGGGACAGGGGGGTTATAACTATGGCTACACCTTC	CASSPPPGQGGYNYGYTF	TRBD1	-	TRBV11-2	TRBJ1-2
TGCAGTGCCGTGGGGCAGCCTGATTCACCCCTCCACTTT	CSAVGQPDSPLHF	-	-	TRBV20-1	TRBJ1-6
TGTGCCAGCAGTGGACAGGGGAGTCCCACGCGATCTTACGAGCAGTACTTC	CASSGQGSPTRSYEQYF	TRBD1	-	TRBV6-1	TRBJ2-7
TGCGCCAGCAGCCAACCTGCGAGTAATGAGCAGTTCTTC	CASSQPASNEQFF	-	-	TRBV4-3	TRBJ2-1
TGCAGTGCTAACAGGCTCACCTACGAGCAGTACTTC	CSANRLTYEQYF	-	many	TRBV20-1	TRBJ2-7
TGTGCCGCCAGTCAGTCACCGAACACTGAAGCTTTCTTT	CAASQSPNTEAFF	-	-	TRBV10-3	TRBJ1-1
TGTGCCAGCAGCCGAATACAGCGGGGAGGCACAGATACGCAGTATTTT	CASSRIQRGGTDTQYF	TRBD2	-	TRBV3-1	TRBJ2-3
TGCAGTGCTAGACCGACAGTTAATTCACCCCTCCACTTT	CSARPTVNSPLHF	-	-	TRBV20-1	TRBJ1-6
TGTGCCACCAGTGATTTGTTGTACACTGAAGCTTTCTTT	CATSDLLYTEAFF	-	few	TRBV24-1	TRBJ1-1
TGTGCCAGCAGCGTAGATGGCGGGAGGGCAGATACGCAGTATTTT	CASSVDGGRADTQYF	TRBD2	many	TRBV9	TRBJ2-3
TGTGCCAGCAGTTACAACAGGGGAACAGATACGCAGTATTTT	CASSYNRGTDTQYF	TRBD1	many	TRBV6-5	TRBJ2-3
TGCGCCAGCAGCTTTAGGCAGCCACCACTAGAGCAGTTCTTC	CASSFRQPPLEQFF	-	many	TRBV5-1	TRBJ2-1
TGCGCCAGCAGCCAAGATTTTGGACGGCGCGTCACCGGGGAGCTGTTTTTT	CASSQDFGRRVTGELFF	-	-	TRBV4-3	TRBJ2-2
TGTGCCAGCAGAAGCAGGACAGGGAGGACTGAAGCTTTCTTT	CASRSRTGRTEAFF	TRBD1	many	TRBV12-3/TRBV12-4	TRBJ1-1
TGTGCCAGCAGCAAGCCCCCGGGGAGCGGCTACAATGAGCAGTTCTTC	CASSKPPGSGYNEQFF	-	few	TRBV7-2	TRBJ2-1
TGCAGCGTTGTACAGCAAGCGGGGGTTGGTGAGCAGTTCTTC	CSVVQQAGVGEQFF	TRBD2	few	TRBV29-1	TRBJ2-1
TGCAGTGCTAGAGTCCCAGGCAGGGTGAACACTGAAGCTTTCTTT	CSARVPGRVNTEAFF	-	-	TRBV20-1	TRBJ1-1
TGCGCCAGCAGCTGGGGACAGGGGCGGGAGACCCAGTACTTC	CASSWGQGRETQYF	TRBD1	-	TRBV5-1	TRBJ2-5
TGTGCCATCAGGGACTTCGACTCTGGGGCCAACGTCCTGACTTTC	CAIRDFDSGANVLTF	-	many	TRBV10-3	TRBJ2-6
TGTGCCAGCAGGTACTTAGGGGGCACTGGGGCCAACGTCCTGACTTTC	CASRYLGGTGANVLTF	TRBD1	few	TRBV27	TRBJ2-6